Each of the 2 T cell receptor beta chains below was sequenced from the same sample in a study of T cells in Graves' hyperthyroidism and ophthalmopathy. Amplification targeted TCR beta CDR3 regions from RNA transcripts. HTBI primers were the set used in a first-round RT-PCR of the TCR CDR3. TCRdb re-called the multiplex PCR reads with MiXCR, one entry per CDR3 protein. The profile covers 360,000 or so distinct CDR3 sequences, with about 18% appearing a single time and 3% to 4% taken by the ten largest. Sequenced: blood. The source of these receptors is a woman aged 18 to 35 with Graves' hyperthyroidism.

The chain uses TRBV24-1 and TRBJ1-2; possibly TRBD1 for D (5 bases). From germline, CDR1 is KGHDR and CDR2 SFDVKD. Trimming took 9 bases from V and 4 from J, leaving 17 bases between them. The CDR3 consists of 14 residues. The DNA for the CDR3 is TGTGCCACCGCTGACGGGACCTCTGGCTATGGCTACACCTTC. Its translation: CATADGTSGYGYTF.

This clonotype was counted many times. V is TRBV20-1 and J is TRBJ2-3; TRBD2 aligns across 12 bases. The CDR3 covers 15 residues. Germline loops: CDR1 DFQATT, CDR2 SNEGSKA (reference sequence). Losses at the gene ends were 2 bases for V and 2 bases for J; bases not matched to a gene: 2. The CDR3 here is CSARRLAGDTDTQYF. CDR3 sequence (DNA): TGCAGTGCTAGAAGACTAGCGGGGGACACAGATACGCAGTATTTT.